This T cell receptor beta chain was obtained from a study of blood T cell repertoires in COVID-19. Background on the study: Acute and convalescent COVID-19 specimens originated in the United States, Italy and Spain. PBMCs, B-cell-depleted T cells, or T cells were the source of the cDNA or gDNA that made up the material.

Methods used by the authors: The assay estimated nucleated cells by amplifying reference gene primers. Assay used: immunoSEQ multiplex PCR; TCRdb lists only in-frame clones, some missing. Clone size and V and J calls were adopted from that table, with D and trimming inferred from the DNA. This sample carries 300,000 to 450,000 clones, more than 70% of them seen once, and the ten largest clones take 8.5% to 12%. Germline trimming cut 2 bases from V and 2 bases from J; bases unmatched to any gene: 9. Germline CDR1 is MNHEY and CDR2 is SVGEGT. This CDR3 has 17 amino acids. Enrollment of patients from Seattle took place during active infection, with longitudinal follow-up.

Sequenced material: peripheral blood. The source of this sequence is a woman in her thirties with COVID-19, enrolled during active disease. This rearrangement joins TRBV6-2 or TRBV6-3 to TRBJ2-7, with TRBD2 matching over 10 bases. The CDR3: CASSYINGTSATYEQYF. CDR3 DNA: TGTGCCAGCAGTTACATCAACGGGACTAGCGCTACCTACGAGCAGTACTTC.